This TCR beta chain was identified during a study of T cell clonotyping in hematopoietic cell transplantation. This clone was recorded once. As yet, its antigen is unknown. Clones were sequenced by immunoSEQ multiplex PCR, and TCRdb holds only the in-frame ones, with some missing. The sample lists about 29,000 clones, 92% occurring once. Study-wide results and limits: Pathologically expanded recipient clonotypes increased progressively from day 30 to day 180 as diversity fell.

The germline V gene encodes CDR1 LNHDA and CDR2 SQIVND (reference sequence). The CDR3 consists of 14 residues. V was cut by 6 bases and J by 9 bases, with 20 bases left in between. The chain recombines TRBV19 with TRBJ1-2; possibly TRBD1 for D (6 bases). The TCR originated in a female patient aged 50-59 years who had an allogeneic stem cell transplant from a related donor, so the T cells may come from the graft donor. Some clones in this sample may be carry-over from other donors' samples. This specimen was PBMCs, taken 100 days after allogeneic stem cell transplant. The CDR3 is CASRGPGQTMSYTF. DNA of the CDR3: TGTGCCAGTAGAGGGCCGGGACAAACTATGAGCTACACCTTC.